Shown below are 29 T cell receptor beta chains from a single sample sequenced in a study of T cells after yellow fever vaccination. Via MiXCR, TCRdb re-called the 5' RACE reads, giving one row per CDR3 protein. The table includes a few hundred thousand distinct CDR3 sequences, under 9% detected once. The input for sequencing was CD4+ T cells sorted from PBMCs, taken 5 days after the yellow fever booster vaccination. The origin of the receptors is a man between 18 and 29 years old who received the YFV17D yellow fever vaccine.

This clonotype was recorded a few times. The rearrangement joins TRBV20-1 to TRBJ2-1; 8 positions agree with TRBD1. The CDR3 spans 15 residues. Trimming cost V 5 bases and J 0 bases; bases outside gene matches: 6. Per the germline V gene, CDR1 is DFQATT and CDR2 is SNEGSKA (reference sequence). CDR3 protein: CSASPTGGSYNEQFF. DNA for the CDR3: TGCAGTGCTTCGCCAACAGGGGGCTCCTACAATGAGCAGTTCTTC.

This clonotype was counted a few times. The rearrangement uses TRBV5-1 and TRBJ2-1; 10 nucleotides align to TRBD2. This CDR3 is 17 amino acids long. Per the germline V gene, CDR1 is SGHRS and CDR2 is YFSETQ. Germline trimming cut 4 bases from V and 9 bases from J; bases unmatched to any gene: 16. The CDR3 DNA reads TGCGCCAGCAGCCATAAATGGCCAGCGGGGGGGCCTAGTGAGCAGTTCTTC. This encodes CASSHKWPAGGPSEQFF.

This clonotype appeared a few times. This sequence joins TRBV6-2 or TRBV6-3 and TRBJ1-6, with a tentative D call TRBD1 (5 bases). The CDR3 spans 17 residues. Looked up from germline, CDR1 is MNHEY and CDR2 is SVGEGT. Trimming stripped 5 bases from V and 4 bases from J, with 18 bases between. DNA for the CDR3: TGTGCCAGCAGTCCCCAAAGATGGGGACCGTATAATTCACCCCTCCACTTT. It codes for CASSPQRWGPYNSPLHF.

A note on this clonotype: At one of its ends the junction is not consistent with the germline gene, which may arise from a read error. This chain links TRBV7-8 with TRBJ2-3; D is possibly TRBD2 (5 bases). From germline, CDR1 is SGHVS and CDR2 FQNEAQ. This CDR3 is 14 amino acids long. The CDR3, as DNA: TGTGCCAGAAGCTTAGCGCTTGTCCCCTATACGCAGTATTTT. Its translation: CARSLALVPYTQYF.

The V gene is TRBV4-1, the J gene TRBJ2-7; 11 bases fit TRBD1. CDR3 length equals 15 residues. Germline V gives CDR1 MGHRA, CDR2 YSYEKL. J gave up 7 bases and V 4 bases, and 9 bases lay outside the gene matches. CDR3 amino acids: CASSPDGQGAREQYF. Written as DNA, the CDR3 is TGCGCCAGCAGCCCCGATGGACAGGGGGCTCGGGAGCAGTACTTC.

The chain joins TRBV4-1 to TRBJ1-1; no reliable D call. Trimming stripped 0 bases from V and 0 bases from J, with 5 bases between. The CDR3 totals 14 residues. CDR1 and CDR2 from the germline V gene are MGHRA and YSYEKL. For the CDR3, the DNA is TGCGCCAGCAGCCAAGAAGCGTTGAACACTGAAGCTTTCTTT. It codes for CASSQEALNTEAFF.

For the CDR3, the DNA is TGTGCCAGCAGCTTAGACAGGGGTCTCTCCTACGAGCAGTACGTC. As protein: CASSLDRGLSYEQYV. The rearrangement joins TRBV7-2 to TRBJ2-7, with TRBD1 matching over 7 bases. Unmatched junction bases numbered 3, after V lost 1 base and J lost 0 bases. CDR1 SGHTA and CDR2 FQGNSA come from the germline V gene. The CDR3 sequence is 15 residues long.

This clonotype is a singleton in its sample. The V call is TRBV27, the J call TRBJ1-2, with D perhaps TRBD1 (5 bases). The CDR3 totals 14 residues. Trimming pared 4 bases from V and 0 bases from J, leaving 9 bases between. CDR1 and CDR2 (germline): MNHEY, SMNVEV (reference sequence). The CDR3 coding sequence is TGTGCCAGCAGTTACCGGACACCTAACTATGGCTACACCTTC. It codes for CASSYRTPNYGYTF.

The rearrangement links TRBV28 to TRBJ1-4; 8 bases are shared with TRBD1. The CDR3 loop spans 15 amino acids. V shed 3 bases and J 4 bases; nucleotides not matched to a gene: 4. The germline gives CDR1 MDHEN, CDR2 SYDVKM. The CDR3 region is CASSFPRGRNEKLFF. CDR3 sequence (DNA): TGTGCCAGCAGTTTCCCCAGGGGGCGTAATGAAAAACTGTTTTTT.

J is TRBJ2-5 and V is TRBV7-2; no reliable D call. Per germline, CDR1 SGHTA and CDR2 FQGNSA. Trimming took 5 bases from V and 3 from J, leaving 13 bases between them. The CDR3 runs 14 residues. CDR3 in amino acids: CASSPPAVKETQYF. The DNA of the CDR3 is TGTGCCAGCAGCCCCCCTGCTGTAAAAGAGACCCAGTACTTC.

This clonotype came up a few times. The rearrangement links TRBV6-2 or TRBV6-3 to TRBJ2-3, with a possible D match to TRBD2 (5 bases). From germline, CDR1 is MNHEY and CDR2 SVGEGT. Trimming cost V 6 bases and J 0 bases, with 16 bases left between them. CDR3 length: 16 amino acids. The CDR3 coding sequence is TGTGCCAGCAGGGAGATAGGAGGTCCTAGCACAGATACGCAGTATTTT. Translating gives CASREIGGPSTDTQYF.

This clonotype was found a few times. The V and J genes are TRBV18 and TRBJ1-6; D unclear. CDR3 size: 13 residues. Trimming stripped 3 bases from V and 7 bases from J, with 7 bases between. Looked up from germline, CDR1 is KGHSH and CDR2 is LQKENI. CDR3 coding DNA: TGTGCCAGCTCACCCCTTCGAAATTCACCCCTCCACTTT. It yields the protein CASSPLRNSPLHF.

There are many counts of this clonotype. The V call is TRBV6-1, the J call TRBJ2-5; no reliable D call. The germline gives CDR1 MNHNS, CDR2 SASEGT. This CDR3 has 13 residues. Trimming removed 5 bases from V and 2 bases from J, with 9 bases in between. The CDR3 protein is CASSSGFQETQYF. The CDR3 DNA follows: TGTGCCAGCAGTTCGGGCTTTCAAGAGACCCAGTACTTC.

This clonotype was seen only a few times. The genes are TRBV2 and TRBJ2-1, with D maybe TRBD2 (7 bases). CDR1 and CDR2 (germline): SNHLY, FYNNEI. This CDR3 is built from 14 residues. V dropped 3 bases and J dropped 7 bases, with 13 bases sitting between them. The CDR3 region is CASSDLRGANEQFF. CDR3 DNA: TGTGCCAGCAGTGATCTCCGGGGGGCAAATGAGCAGTTCTTC.

The CDR3 bases are TGCAGCGGTGGTAACTACCAAGAGACCCAGTACTTC. Protein sequence: CSGGNYQETQYF. This chain connects TRBV29-1 to TRBJ2-5; D uncertain. There are 12 residues in the CDR3. Germline V gives CDR1 SQVTM, CDR2 ANQGSEA. V was trimmed by 7 bases and J by 0 bases, leaving 9 bases between them.

V usage is TRBV9 and J usage is TRBJ2-1; D possibly corresponds to TRBD2 (5 bases). CDR1 is SGDLS, CDR2 YYNGEE, per germline. V lost 0 bases to trimming and J lost 6 bases, with 10 bases between them. The CDR3 runs to 14 residues. The CDR3 reads CASSVGGGSNEQFF. DNA of the CDR3: TGTGCCAGCAGCGTAGGTGGAGGATCCAATGAGCAGTTCTTC.

The CDR3 DNA is TGTGCCAGCAGTTACCGACCTGGAGCGGGGCTGGCAGATACGCAGTATTTT. Translated, it gives CASSYRPGAGLADTQYF. The rearrangement uses TRBV6-5 and TRBJ2-3, with 7 positions matching TRBD2. J was trimmed by 4 bases and V by 2 bases; bases with no gene match: 12. CDR1 is MNHEY, CDR2 SVGAGI, per germline. The CDR3 is made up of 17 amino acids.

This clonotype turned up a few times. The V and J genes are TRBV27 and TRBJ1-6; TRBD1 agrees at 9 bases. V lost 2 bases, J lost 9 bases, and 5 bases stayed unmatched. CDR3 length: 15 residues. Germline-derived CDR1 and CDR2 are MNHEY and SMNVEV (reference sequence). Here the CDR3 DNA reads TGTGCCAGCAGTTTACTGGGACAGGGTCTTTCACCCCTCCACTTT. Translation gives CASSLLGQGLSPLHF.

This clonotype showed up many times. V usage is TRBV18 and J usage is TRBJ1-5; 9 bases are shared with TRBD1. CDR1 and CDR2 (germline): KGHSH, LQKENI. J lost 9 bases, V lost 4 bases, and 7 bases had no gene match. The length of the CDR3 is 14 residues. This chain's CDR3 is CASSLDRGGGPQHF. CDR3 nucleotide sequence: TGTGCCAGCTCACTGGACAGGGGTGGTGGGCCCCAGCATTTT.

This clonotype was detected only a few times. The chain employs TRBV28 and TRBJ2-5; 8 bases are shared with TRBD1. Per the germline V gene, CDR1 is MDHEN and CDR2 is SYDVKM. Unmatched junction bases numbered 7, after V lost 8 bases and J lost 5 bases. This CDR3 spans 13 amino acids. CDR3 nucleotides: TGTGCCAGCGGGGGACAGGCTGGCGAGACCCAGTACTTC. Its protein product is CASGGQAGETQYF.

The genes are TRBV2 and TRBJ2-1; 10 bases line up with TRBD2. This CDR3 contains 15 residues. From germline, CDR1 is SNHLY and CDR2 FYNNEI. After removal of 6 bases from V and 10 bases from J, the junction contained 12 bases not matched to a gene. The CDR3, as DNA: TGTGCCAGCAGGGCGTCTAGCGGGGGTCTGTTGGAGCAGTTCTTC. The encoded protein is CASRASSGGLLEQFF.

This clonotype was recorded a few times. The rearrangement uses TRBV19 and TRBJ1-6, with D possibly being TRBD1 (5 bases). Looked up from germline, CDR1 is LNHDA and CDR2 is SQIVND (reference sequence). Trimming shortened V by 3 bases and J by 13 bases, and 16 bases separated the two germline ends. The CDR3 runs 14 residues. The chain's CDR3 is CASSMGTDVDPLHF. In DNA, the CDR3 is TGTGCCAGTAGTATGGGGACGGATGTCGACCCCCTCCACTTT.

This clonotype was counted once. V gene TRBV20-1 combines with J gene TRBJ1-2, with D possibly matching TRBD1 (6 bases). This CDR3 comprises 14 residues. V lost 4 bases and J lost 4, with 16 bases in between. Germline lookup yields CDR1 DFQATT and CDR2 SNEGSKA (reference sequence). CDR3 DNA: TGCAGTGCTAAGGGACATGGCGAACTCTATGGCTACACCTTC. Its protein is CSAKGHGELYGYTF.

This clonotype was seen a handful of times. This chain connects TRBV5-1 to TRBJ2-3, with TRBD1 as a possible D gene (6 bases). This CDR3 has 14 amino acids. V lost 4 bases, J lost 1 base, and 10 bases lay in between. Germline values: CDR1 SGHRS, CDR2 YFSETQ. The CDR3 region has the DNA TGCGCCAGCAGCCCCAGGACAGGCACAGATACGCAGTATTTT. Translation: CASSPRTGTDTQYF. Variable domain in full (rest from reference TRBV5-1 and TRBJ2-3): KAGVTQTPRYLIKTRGQQVTLSCSPISGHRSVSWYQQTPGQGLQFLFEYFSETQRNKGNFPGRFSGRQFSNSRSEMNVSTLELGDSALYLCASSPRTGTDTQYFGPGTRLTVL.

The sample holds many counts of this clonotype. The rearrangement joins TRBV6-5 to TRBJ1-1; no clear D. CDR1 and CDR2 (germline): MNHEY, SVGAGI. The CDR3 loop spans 16 amino acids. V lost 3 bases to trimming and J lost 4 bases, with 18 bases between them. The CDR3, as DNA: TGTGCCAGCAGTTATCGTTCGAATGGGGTGGGCACTGAAGCTTTCTTT. This translates into CASSYRSNGVGTEAFF.

A few counts support this clonotype. The rearrangement uses TRBV5-1 and TRBJ1-2; D not resolved. Trimming pared 4 bases from V and 7 bases from J, leaving 11 bases between. Germline V CDR1 and CDR2: SGHRS, YFSETQ. The CDR3 contains 12 residues. The CDR3: CASSESPFGYTF. The CDR3 region has the DNA TGCGCCAGCAGCGAATCTCCATTTGGCTACACCTTC.

This sequence joins TRBV20-1 and TRBJ2-5; unclear D gene. Trimming removed 3 bases at V and 6 bases at J, with 5 bases between. Germline assignment: CDR1 DFQATT and CDR2 SNEGSKA (reference sequence). The CDR3 covers 10 residues. CDR3 in DNA: TGCAGTGCTAGTTCTAAGACCCAGTACTTC. Translation: CSASSKTQYF.

This clonotype has ten or more counts. The J gene is TRBJ2-1, the V gene TRBV11-2; TRBD2 matches at 12 bases. CDR3 length: 14 residues. Germline CDR1 SGHAT, CDR2 FQNNGV. After removal of 6 bases from V and 10 bases from J, the junction contained 7 bases not matched to a gene. The CDR3 here is CASRSTSGGWEQFF. The DNA of the CDR3 is TGTGCCAGCAGGTCGACTAGCGGGGGTTGGGAGCAGTTCTTC.

V and J are TRBV7-2 and TRBJ2-2; 10 nucleotides line up with TRBD2. The length of the CDR3 is 14 residues. Looked up from germline, CDR1 is SGHTA and CDR2 is FQGNSA. Trimming removed 11 bases from V and 2 bases from J; junction bases left unmatched: 5. In DNA, the CDR3 is TGTGCCTTCCGGACTAGCGGTAACACCGGGGAGCTGTTTTTT. It specifies CAFRTSGNTGELFF.